Each of the 5 T cell receptor beta chains below was sequenced from the same sample in a study of blood T cells in healthy people across ages. Primed by a sample-barcoded 5' primer and a J-beta primer mix, a second PCR proceeded for about 7 to 12 cycles. TCRdb called the 5' RACE reads again in MiXCR, with one record for every CDR3 protein. Of hundreds of thousands of distinct CDR3 sequences listed, roughly 56% were seen once; the top ten hold roughly 24%. The specimen was blood. The source is a middle-aged man in good health.

For the CDR3, the DNA is TGTGCCAGTAGTCTCCAAGCGGGAACCTACAATGAGCAGTTCTTC. Translated, it gives CASSLQAGTYNEQFF. The chain recombines TRBV19 with TRBJ2-1; 7 bases fit TRBD2. Germline loops: CDR1 LNHDA, CDR2 SQIVND (reference sequence). The length of the CDR3 is 15 residues. Trimming removed 5 bases from V and 2 bases from J; junction bases left unmatched: 6.

This clonotype appeared many times. The chain uses TRBV2 and TRBJ1-2; D unresolved. Per germline, CDR1 SNHLY and CDR2 FYNNEI. This CDR3 is built from 13 residues. Trimming stripped 7 bases from V and 8 bases from J, with 17 bases between. This chain's CDR3 is CASTPTAIGGYTF. The CDR3 DNA reads TGTGCCAGCACCCCCACGGCTATTGGGGGCTACACCTTC.

Here the CDR3 reads CSAPWGTGEGKLFF. CDR3 sequence (DNA): TGCAGTGCTCCCTGGGGGACAGGGGAGGGAAAACTGTTTTTT. This chain connects TRBV20-1 to TRBJ1-4, with 10 bases fitting TRBD1. V shed 5 bases and J 10 bases; nucleotides not matched to a gene: 10. Germline V CDR1 and CDR2: DFQATT, SNEGSKA (reference sequence). There are 14 residues in the CDR3.

This clonotype was recorded once. This chain uses TRBV2 with TRBJ1-2, with 7 bases fitting TRBD1. This CDR3 is 14 amino acids long. Germline CDR1 is SNHLY and CDR2 is FYNNEI. V shed 6 bases, J shed 5 bases, and the junction held 9 bases outside the gene matches. CDR3 residues: CASRGRGDSYGYTF. CDR3 in DNA: TGTGCCAGCAGGGGCAGAGGGGACAGTTATGGCTACACCTTC.

The chain couples TRBV5-5 to TRBJ2-1; maybe TRBD1 (5 bases). Germline V CDR1 and CDR2: SGHKS, YYEKEE (reference sequence). The V end was cut by 4 bases, the J end by 7 bases, with 12 bases between. The CDR3 is 13 amino acids. CDR3 in DNA: TGTGCCAGCAGCGCCACAGGAAGGAATGAGCAGTTCTTC. Translating gives CASSATGRNEQFF.